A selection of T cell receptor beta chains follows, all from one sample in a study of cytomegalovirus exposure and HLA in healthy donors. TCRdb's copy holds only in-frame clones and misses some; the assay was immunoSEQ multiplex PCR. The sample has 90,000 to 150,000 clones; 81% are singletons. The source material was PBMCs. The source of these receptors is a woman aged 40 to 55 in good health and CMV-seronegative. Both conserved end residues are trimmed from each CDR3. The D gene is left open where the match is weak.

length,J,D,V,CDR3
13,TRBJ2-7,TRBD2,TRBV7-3,ASSLNSGGRYEQY
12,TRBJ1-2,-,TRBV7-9,ASSRGLGIYGYT
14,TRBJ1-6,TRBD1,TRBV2,ASSSQGQGVSSPLH
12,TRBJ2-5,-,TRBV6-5,ASSATGSRETQY
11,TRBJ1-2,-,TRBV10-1,ASSETPSGGYT
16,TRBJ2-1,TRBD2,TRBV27,ASSHAGLAIAGYNEQF
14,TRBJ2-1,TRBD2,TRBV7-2,ASSLGLAGSYNEQF
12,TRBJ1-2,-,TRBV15,ATSRERDVGGYT
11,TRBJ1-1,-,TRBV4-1,ASSPYGGTEAF
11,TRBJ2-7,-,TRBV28,ASRYASSYEQY
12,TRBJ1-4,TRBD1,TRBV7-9,ASSLGEVTGVLF
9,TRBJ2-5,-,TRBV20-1,SERNQETQY
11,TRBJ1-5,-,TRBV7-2,ASTGGPNQPQH
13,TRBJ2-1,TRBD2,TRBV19,ASSEGLAEYNEQF
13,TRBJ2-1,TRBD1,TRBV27,ASSLVLGQPNEQF
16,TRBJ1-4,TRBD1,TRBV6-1,ASSDGTGWSATNEKLF
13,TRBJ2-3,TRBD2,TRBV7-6,ASSPGLGSTDTQY
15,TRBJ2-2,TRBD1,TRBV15,ATSRDLRQGGTGELF
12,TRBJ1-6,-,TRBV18,ASSQDRNNSPLH
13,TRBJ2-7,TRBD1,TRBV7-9,ASSRNSPGGNEQY
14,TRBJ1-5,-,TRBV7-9,ASSSHREGGNQPQH
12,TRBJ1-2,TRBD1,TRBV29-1,SVGGQGTYYGYT
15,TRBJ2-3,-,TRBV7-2,ASSFGAGTLGTDTQY
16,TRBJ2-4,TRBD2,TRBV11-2,ASSLGGLAGPAKNIQY
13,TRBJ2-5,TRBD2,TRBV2,ASSGGLAVGGEQY
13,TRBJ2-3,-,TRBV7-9,ASSLRVGGTDTQY
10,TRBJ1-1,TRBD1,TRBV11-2,ASRGRDREAF
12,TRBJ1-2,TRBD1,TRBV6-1,ASSERGQSYGYT
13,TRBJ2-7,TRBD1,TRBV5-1,ASSPADRGLLEQY
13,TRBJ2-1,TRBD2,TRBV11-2,ASSLGLAIGNEQF
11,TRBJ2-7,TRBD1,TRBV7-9,ASSGGTGYEQY